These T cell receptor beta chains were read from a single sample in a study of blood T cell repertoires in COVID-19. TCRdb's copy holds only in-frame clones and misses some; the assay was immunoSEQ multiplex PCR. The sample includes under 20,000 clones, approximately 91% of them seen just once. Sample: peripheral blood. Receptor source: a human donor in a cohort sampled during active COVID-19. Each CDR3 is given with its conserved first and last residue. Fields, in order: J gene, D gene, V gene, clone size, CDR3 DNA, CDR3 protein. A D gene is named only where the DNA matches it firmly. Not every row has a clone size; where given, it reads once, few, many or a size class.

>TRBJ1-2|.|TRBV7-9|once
TGTGCCAGCAGCTCAAACATCCCCGGGGGGAACTATGGCTACACCTTC
CASSSNIPGGNYGYTF
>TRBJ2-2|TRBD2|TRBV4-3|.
TGCGCCGCGGGCGGGGGGGCGCGAACCGGGGAGCTGTTTTTT
CAAGGGARTGELFF
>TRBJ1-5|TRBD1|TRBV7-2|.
TGTGCCAGCAGCCCGGGGACAGGGTCGGGTGTCAGCAATCAGCCCCAGCATTTT
CASSPGTGSGVSNQPQHF
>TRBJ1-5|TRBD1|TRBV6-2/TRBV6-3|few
TGTGCCAGCAGTTACCCACAGGGGGCGCGGGTCGGGGATCAGCCCCAGCATTTT
CASSYPQGARVGDQPQHF
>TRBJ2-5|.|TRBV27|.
TGTGCCAGCAGTTTAGACCGAGGGATCGGGGAGACCCAGTACTTC
CASSLDRGIGETQYF
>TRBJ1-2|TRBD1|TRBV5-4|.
TGTGCCAGCAGCTCCGGACAGGGCCTATATAACTATGGCTACACCTTC
CASSSGQGLYNYGYTF
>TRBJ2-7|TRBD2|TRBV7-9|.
TGTGCCAGCAGTAGGGGGTTAGCGGGAGGGACGGGCGAGCAGTACTTC
CASSRGLAGGTGEQYF
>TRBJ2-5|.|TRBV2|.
TGTGCCAGCAGCCGGGAGACCCAGTACTTC
CASSRETQYF
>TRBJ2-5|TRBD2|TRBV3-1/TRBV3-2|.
TGTGCCAGCCGTCAGGGAGCGGGGGGTCAAGAGACCCAGTACTTC
CASRQGAGGQETQYF
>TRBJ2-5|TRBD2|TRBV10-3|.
TGTGCCATCAGTTCGGGGGGGGGAGAGACCCAGTACTTC
CAISSGGGETQYF
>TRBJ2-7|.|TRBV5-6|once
TGTGCCAGCACACGTTCTACCTACGAGCAGTACTTC
CASTRSTYEQYF
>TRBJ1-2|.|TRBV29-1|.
TGCAGCGTAGAGACCCTGGGGGGGCCTAACTATGGCTACACCTTC
CSVETLGGPNYGYTF
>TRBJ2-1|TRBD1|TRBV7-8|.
TGTGCCAGCAGCCTCGGGACAGGGGTAATCAATGAGCAGTTCTTC
CASSLGTGVINEQFF
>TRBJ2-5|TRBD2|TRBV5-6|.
TGTGCCAGCAGCTTGGGGACTAGCGGAGAGACCCAGTACTTC
CASSLGTSGETQYF
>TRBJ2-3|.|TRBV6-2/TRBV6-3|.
TGTGCCAGCAGTTACGCTCAGAGCCTGGGGAGGACAGATACGCAGTATTTT
CASSYAQSLGRTDTQYF
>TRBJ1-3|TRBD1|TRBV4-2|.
TGTGCCAGCAGCCAGATGGACAGGGGCGACTCTGGAAACACCATATATTTT
CASSQMDRGDSGNTIYF
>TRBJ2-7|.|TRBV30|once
TGTGCCTGGAGTCCCGGGACTTCTAGTTACGAGCAGTACTTC
CAWSPGTSSYEQYF
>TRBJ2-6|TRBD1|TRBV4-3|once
TGCGCCAGCAGCCAAGAGGGGACAGCCTCTGGGGCCAACGTCCTGACTTTC
CASSQEGTASGANVLTF
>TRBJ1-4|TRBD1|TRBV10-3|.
TGTGCCTCTCACACAGGGGCGGCTAATGAAAAACTGTTTTTT
CASHTGAANEKLFF
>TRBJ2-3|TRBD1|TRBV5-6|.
TGTGCCAGCAGCCGGGACAGGCTCACAGATACGCAGTATTTT
CASSRDRLTDTQYF
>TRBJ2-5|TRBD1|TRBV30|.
TGTGCCTGGGCGACAGGGGAAGAGACCCAGTACTTC
CAWATGEETQYF
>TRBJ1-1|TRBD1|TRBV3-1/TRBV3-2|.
TGTGCCAGCAGCCTCACAGGGGTTACTGAAGCTTTCTTT
CASSLTGVTEAFF
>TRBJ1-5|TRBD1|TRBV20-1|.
TGCAGTGCTAGTGTCCCGGGACAGGGTTTCAACAATCAGCCCCAGCATTTT
CSASVPGQGFNNQPQHF
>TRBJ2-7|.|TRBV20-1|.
TGCAGTGCTAGTCAACAGGGGAGGACCGAGCAGTACTTC
CSASQQGRTEQYF
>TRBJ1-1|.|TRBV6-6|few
TGTGCCAGCAGTTCGCAGTATAACACTGAAGCTTTCTTT
CASSSQYNTEAFF
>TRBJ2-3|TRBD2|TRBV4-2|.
TGTGCCAGCAGCCAAGACAGGACTAGCGGCACAGATACGCAGTATTTT
CASSQDRTSGTDTQYF
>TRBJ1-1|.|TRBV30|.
TGTGCCTGGAGTGTAGGTGGGACAAGGAACACTGAAGCTTTCTTT
CAWSVGGTRNTEAFF
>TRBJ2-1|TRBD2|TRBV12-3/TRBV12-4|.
TGTGCCTCTCGGACTAGCGATAATGAGCAGTTCTTC
CASRTSDNEQFF
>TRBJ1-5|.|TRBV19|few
TGTGCCAGTAGTATAATCCAGGCAGGGGCAAGCAATCAGCCCCAGCATTTT
CASSIIQAGASNQPQHF
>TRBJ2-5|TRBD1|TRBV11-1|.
TGTGCCAGCAGCTTGACAGGGGAAGAGACCCAGTACTTC
CASSLTGEETQYF
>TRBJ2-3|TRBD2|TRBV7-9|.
TGTGCCAGCAGCTCCACAACTAGCGGAAGCACAGATACGCAGTATTTT
CASSSTTSGSTDTQYF
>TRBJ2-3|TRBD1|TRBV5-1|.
TGCGCCAGCAGGTACGACACCGGGACAGAAGATACGCAGTATTTT
CASRYDTGTEDTQYF
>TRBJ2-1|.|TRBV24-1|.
TGTGCCACCAGTGACCATGGGGCGGGGAGCTCCTACAATGAGCAGTTCTTC
CATSDHGAGSSYNEQFF
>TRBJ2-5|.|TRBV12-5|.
TGTGCTAGTGGTTTGGGAGGTAGTGGACGGAGGGCGGAGACCCAGTACTTC
CASGLGGSGRRAETQYF
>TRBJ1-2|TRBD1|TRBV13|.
TGTGCCAGCAGCTTAGGCGGACAGGGTTACGGCTACACCTTC
CASSLGGQGYGYTF
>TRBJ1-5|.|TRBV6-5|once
TGTGCCAGCAGTTCCCGCTCCCAGCAGGGCAATCAGCCCCAGCATTTT
CASSSRSQQGNQPQHF
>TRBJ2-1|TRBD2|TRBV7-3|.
TGTGCCAGCACCCCTTCAGTGGGGGGAGGGTACAATGAGCAGTTCTTC
CASTPSVGGGYNEQFF
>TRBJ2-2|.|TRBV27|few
TGTGCCAGCAGTTTGACAGTTGTTGGGGAGCTGTTTTTT
CASSLTVVGELFF
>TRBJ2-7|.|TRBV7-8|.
TGTGCCAGCAGCTTAGGCGACAAGGGGGGGGAGCAGTACTTC
CASSLGDKGGEQYF
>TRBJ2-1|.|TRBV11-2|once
TGTGCCAGCAGCTTACCAGAAAGGAGAGGTGAGCAGTTCTTC
CASSLPERRGEQFF
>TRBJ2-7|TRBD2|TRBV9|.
TGTGCCAGCAGCGTAGGCATAACTAGCGGAGCCTACGAGCAGTACTTC
CASSVGITSGAYEQYF
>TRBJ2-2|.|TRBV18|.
TGTGCCAGCTCACCACCGATCGGCGCAGGGGATCCCTTAGGCACCGGGGAGCTGTTTTTT
CASSPPIGAGDPLGTGELFF
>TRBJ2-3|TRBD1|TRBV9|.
TGTGCCAGCAGCGTAACGGACAGGACCTCAAGCACAGATACGCAGTATTTT
CASSVTDRTSSTDTQYF
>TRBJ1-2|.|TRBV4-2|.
TGTGCCAGCAGCCAAGATAGGGGCGAAAACTATGGCTACACCTTC
CASSQDRGENYGYTF
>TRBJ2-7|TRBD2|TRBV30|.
TGTGCCTGGAGTTCCGGACTAGCGGGAGACGAGCAGTACTTC
CAWSSGLAGDEQYF
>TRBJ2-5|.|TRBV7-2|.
TGTGCCAGCAGCTTAGATGTAGGGTGGGGCGGGGAAGAGACCCAGTACTTC
CASSLDVGWGGEETQYF
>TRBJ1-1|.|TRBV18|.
TGTGCCAGCTCACCACTCAGTAGACGGGCTGAAGCTTTCTTT
CASSPLSRRAEAFF
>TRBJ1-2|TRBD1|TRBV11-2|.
TGTGCCAGCAGCTTTATGACAGGGGGCCCGCCGGGGTATGGCTACACCTTC
CASSFMTGGPPGYGYTF
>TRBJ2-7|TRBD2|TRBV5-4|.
TGTGCCAGCAGCTCAGGACTAGCGGGAGGGTACGAGCAGTACTTC
CASSSGLAGGYEQYF
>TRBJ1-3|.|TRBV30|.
TGTGCCTGGAGGGACTTAGGAAACACCATATATTTT
CAWRDLGNTIYF
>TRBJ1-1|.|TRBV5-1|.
TGCGCCAGCAGCTTGGCGGCGGCGAACACTGAAGCTTTCTTT
CASSLAAANTEAFF
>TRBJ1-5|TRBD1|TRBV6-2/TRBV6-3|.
TGTGCCAGCAGTTCGCGGACAGGCGGTAGCAATCAGCCCCAGCATTTT
CASSSRTGGSNQPQHF
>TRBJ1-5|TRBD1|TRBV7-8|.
TGTGCCAGCAGCGGAGGCCGACAGGGTCAATTCGTACAGCCCCAGCATTTT
CASSGGRQGQFVQPQHF
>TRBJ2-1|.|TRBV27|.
TGTGCCAGCAGCCTTATTCTTCCCCCGGGACTTCACAATGAGCAGTTCTTC
CASSLILPPGLHNEQFF
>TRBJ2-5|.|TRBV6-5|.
TGTGCCAGCAGTCCCCGAGAGGGCCGCGAGACCCAGTACTTC
CASSPREGRETQYF